Listed below are T cell receptor beta chains from one sample, sequenced in a study of identifying expanded T cells in peripheral blood. The assay was immunoSEQ multiplex PCR, and TCRdb's table has in-frame clones only and misses some. The table lists 60,000 to 70,000 clones, around four fifths of them singletons. The source material was blood. These receptors all come from a person aged 18-70 years in good health. CDR3s include the opening cysteine and the closing phenylalanine or tryptophan. Fields, in order: clone size, J gene, V gene, D gene, CDR3 DNA, CDR3 protein. D genes are given only for firm matches. Clone size is not always given. Where it is, it says once, few, many or a class for expanded clones.

>.|TRBJ1-6|TRBV11-3|.
TGTGCCAGCAGCCCTAGTAGGGGCTCCTATAATTCACCCCTCCACTTT
CASSPSRGSYNSPLHF
>.|TRBJ2-7|TRBV20-1|TRBD1
TGCAGTGCTTACAGGGGTGGGGAGCAGTACTTC
CSAYRGGEQYF
>.|TRBJ2-6|TRBV7-2|.
TGTGCCAGCAGCCTGCAGGGTTATGGGGCCAACGTCCTGACTTTC
CASSLQGYGANVLTF
>.|TRBJ2-1|TRBV11-3|.
TGTGCCAGCAGCCGCAAAACCCCGGCGCCCAATGAGCAGTTCTTC
CASSRKTPAPNEQFF
>.|TRBJ2-3|TRBV30|TRBD2
TGTGCCTCGACTAGCGGGGGGGCGGATACGCAGTATTTT
CASTSGGADTQYF
>.|TRBJ2-3|TRBV13|.
TGTGCCAGCAGCCGCTCCAGGCACGATACGCAGTATTTT
CASSRSRHDTQYF
>.|TRBJ2-6|TRBV25-1|.
TGTGCCAGCAGTGAAGAAGGGATCAACTCTGGGGCCAACGTCCTGACTTTC
CASSEEGINSGANVLTF
>.|TRBJ1-1|TRBV5-1|.
TGCGCCAGCAGCTTGGTTCTGGTCGGGGACACTGAAGCTTTCTTT
CASSLVLVGDTEAFF
>.|TRBJ2-3|TRBV13|.
TGTGCCAGCAGCTTAGACGTGAGGGGTGTAGATACGCAGTATTTT
CASSLDVRGVDTQYF
>once|TRBJ2-3|TRBV10-1|.
TGCGCCAGCAGTGAGTCAAGATCATTCACAGATACGCAGTATTTT
CASSESRSFTDTQYF
>.|TRBJ2-2|TRBV7-2|.
TGTGCCAGCAGCTTGAACTCCGGGGGGCCGAACACCGGGGAGCTGTTTTTT
CASSLNSGGPNTGELFF
>once|TRBJ2-1|TRBV11-3|.
TGTGCCAGCAGCTTAATGGGGGGAAATGAGCAGTTCTTC
CASSLMGGNEQFF
>once|TRBJ2-5|TRBV30|.
TGTGCCTGGACCCCCTTCGAGGCAGGGGCTAGGAGAAAGACCCAGTACTTC
CAWTPFEAGARRKTQYF
>.|TRBJ1-2|TRBV4-2|TRBD1
TGTGCCAGCAGCGTCCCCGGGACAGCTTCCAACTATGGCTACACCTTC
CASSVPGTASNYGYTF
>.|TRBJ1-3|TRBV29-1|.
TGCAGCGTTCCCGGCCTAGGAAACACCATATATTTT
CSVPGLGNTIYF
>.|TRBJ1-2|TRBV14|TRBD1
TGTGCCAGCAGCCAAACCATGGACAGGCAGAATGGCTACACCTTC
CASSQTMDRQNGYTF
>.|TRBJ1-2|TRBV5-4|TRBD1
TGTGCCAGCAGCTCGGGACAGGTTGTTTATGGCTACACCTTC
CASSSGQVVYGYTF
>.|TRBJ1-1|TRBV18|.
TGTGCCAGCTCCAGGCAAACTGAAGCTTTCTTT
CASSRQTEAFF
>.|TRBJ2-3|TRBV29-1|TRBD1
TGCAGCGTTCACTTCGGGACAGGCGCAGATACGCAGTATTTT
CSVHFGTGADTQYF
>medium-sized|TRBJ2-1|TRBV9|.
TGTGCCAGCGGACTGGGCCAAACGACCAATGAGCAGTTCTTC
CASGLGQTTNEQFF
>.|TRBJ1-5|TRBV9|TRBD1
TGTGCCAGCAGCGAGGGACAGGTCCGAGATCAGCCCCAGCATTTT
CASSEGQVRDQPQHF
>.|TRBJ1-3|TRBV5-4|TRBD1
TGTGCCAGCAGCTTTACAGGGGATCTAGGAAACACCATATATTTT
CASSFTGDLGNTIYF
>.|TRBJ2-6|TRBV14|TRBD1
TGTGCCAGCAGCGGGTATTGGACAGGGTTGACTTTC
CASSGYWTGLTF
>.|TRBJ2-7|TRBV21-1|.
TGTGCCAGCAGCAAAGTAACTCCGGGACATCCTGCCTACGAGCAGTACTTC
CASSKVTPGHPAYEQYF
>.|TRBJ1-6|TRBV5-1|.
TGCGCCAGCAGCTTGGAAAGACAAAATAATTCACCCCTCCACTTT
CASSLERQNNSPLHF
>few|TRBJ2-3|TRBV10-2|.
TGCGCCAGCAGTCCGACAGATACGCAGTATTTT
CASSPTDTQYF
>.|TRBJ1-2|TRBV7-2|.
TGTGCCAGCAGCTTATGGCCCGGGGGCTACACCTTC
CASSLWPGGYTF
>.|TRBJ2-1|TRBV7-9|TRBD1
TGTGCCAGCAGCTTTGACAGGGACCGATCGAAATTCTTC
CASSFDRDRSKFF
>.|TRBJ1-2|TRBV5-6|.
TGTGCCAGCAGCGTAGTGGCCAACTATGGCTACACCTTC
CASSVVANYGYTF
>.|TRBJ1-1|TRBV7-2|.
TGTGCCAGCAGCTTAGCGCTTATCGGACAGAGTGTACTTGAAGCTTTCTTT
CASSLALIGQSVLEAFF
>.|TRBJ2-5|TRBV15|TRBD2
TGTGCCACCAGCGGCGTAGCGGGGCGAGGAGAGACCCAGTACTTC
CATSGVAGRGETQYF
>.|TRBJ2-7|TRBV4-2|TRBD1
TGTGCCAGCAGCCAACCGGGACAGGTCCCCGAGCAGTACTTC
CASSQPGQVPEQYF
>.|TRBJ1-3|TRBV9|.
TGTGCCAGCAGCGTTGACGGGTACTCTGGAAACACCATATATTTT
CASSVDGYSGNTIYF
>.|TRBJ1-1|TRBV7-2|.
TGTGCCAGCAGCCTTCGACAGTCGTTTGAAGCTTTCTTT
CASSLRQSFEAFF
>.|TRBJ2-6|TRBV4-2|TRBD1
TGTGCCAGCAGCCCGACAGGGGGCCGTGGGGCCAACGTCCTGACTTTC
CASSPTGGRGANVLTF